In this sample, the clone carrying this T cell receptor (beta chain) turned up a few times. The individuals who served as donors were healthy Caucasians living in Russia, aged roughly 6 to 100. A second PCR of 7 to 11 cycles used a sample-barcoded 5' primer and a J-beta primer mix. Template switching added a 12-random-nucleotide identifier to every cDNA molecule. TCRdb recomputed calls from the 5' RACE reads with MiXCR, one row per CDR3 protein. This sample has hundreds of thousands of distinct CDR3 sequences; roughly 44% occur once, and the top ten carry 20% to 25%. The sample belongs to a study of blood T cells in healthy people across ages. The specimen sequenced was blood. This sequence was found in a woman aged 60-75 years in good health.

The CDR3 here is CASRPNPGETQYF. The CDR3 DNA is TGTGCCAGCAGACCTAACCCCGGGGAGACCCAGTACTTC. The chain is built from TRBV6-2 or TRBV6-3 and TRBJ2-5; D is ambiguous. This CDR3 is 13 amino acids long. CDR1 is MNHEY and CDR2 is SVGEGT in the germline V gene. Deletions cut 6 bases from V and 5 bases from J, with 13 bases between.